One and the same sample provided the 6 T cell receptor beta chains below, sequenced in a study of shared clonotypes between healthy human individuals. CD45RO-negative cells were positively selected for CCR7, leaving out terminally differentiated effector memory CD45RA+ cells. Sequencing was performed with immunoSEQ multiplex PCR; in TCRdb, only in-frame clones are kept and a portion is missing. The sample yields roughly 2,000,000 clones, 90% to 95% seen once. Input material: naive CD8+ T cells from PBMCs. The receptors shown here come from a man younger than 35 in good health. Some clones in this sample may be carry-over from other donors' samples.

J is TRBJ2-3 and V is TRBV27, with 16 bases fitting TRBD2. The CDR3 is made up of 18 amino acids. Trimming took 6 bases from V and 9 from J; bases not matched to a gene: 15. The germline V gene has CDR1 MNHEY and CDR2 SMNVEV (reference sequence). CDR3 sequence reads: CASSAGLAGGPHQQTQYF. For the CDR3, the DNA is TGTGCCAGCAGCGCGGGACTAGCGGGAGGGCCACATCAGCAAACGCAGTATTTT.

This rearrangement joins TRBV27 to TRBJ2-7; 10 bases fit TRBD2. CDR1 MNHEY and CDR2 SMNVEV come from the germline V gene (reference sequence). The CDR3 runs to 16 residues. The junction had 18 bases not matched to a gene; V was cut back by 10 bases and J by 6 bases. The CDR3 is CATLTSGFLLGGEQYF. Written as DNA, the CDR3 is TGTGCCACTTTGACTAGCGGGTTTCTACTCGGTGGCGAGCAGTACTTC.

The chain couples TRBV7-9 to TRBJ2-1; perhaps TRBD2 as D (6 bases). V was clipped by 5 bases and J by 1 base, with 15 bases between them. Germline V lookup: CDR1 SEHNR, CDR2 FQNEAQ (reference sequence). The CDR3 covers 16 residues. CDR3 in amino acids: CASSLRSGESYNEQFF. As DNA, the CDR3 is TGTGCCAGCAGCCTTCGGTCGGGGGAATCCTACAATGAGCAGTTCTTC.

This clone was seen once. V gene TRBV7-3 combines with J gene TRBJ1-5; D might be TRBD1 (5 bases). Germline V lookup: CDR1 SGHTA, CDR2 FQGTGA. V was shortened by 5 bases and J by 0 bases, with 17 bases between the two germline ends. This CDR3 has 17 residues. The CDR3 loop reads CASSRGSRGYSNQPQHF. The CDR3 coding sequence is TGTGCCAGCAGCCGAGGCTCGAGGGGTTATAGCAATCAGCCCCAGCATTTT. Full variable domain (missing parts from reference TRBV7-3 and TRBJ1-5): GAGVSQTPSNKVTEKGKYVELRCDPISGHTALYWYRQSLGQGPEFLIYFQGTGAADDSGLPNDRFFAVRPEGSVSTLKIQRTERGDSAVYLCASSRGSRGYSNQPQHFGDGTRLSIL.

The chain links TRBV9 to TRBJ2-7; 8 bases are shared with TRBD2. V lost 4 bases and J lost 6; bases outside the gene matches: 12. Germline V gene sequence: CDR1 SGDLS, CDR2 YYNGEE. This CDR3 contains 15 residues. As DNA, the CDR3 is TGTGCCAGCAGCCCTAGGGAGCGGGAGCAACCCGAGCAGTACTTC. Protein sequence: CASSPREREQPEQYF.

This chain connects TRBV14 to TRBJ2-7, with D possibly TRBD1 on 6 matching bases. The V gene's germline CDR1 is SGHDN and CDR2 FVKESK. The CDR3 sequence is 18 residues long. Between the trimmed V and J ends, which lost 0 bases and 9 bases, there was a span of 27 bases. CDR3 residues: CASSQDQGSWDTLTLQYF. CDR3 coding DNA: TGTGCCAGCAGCCAAGATCAGGGTAGCTGGGACACCCTCACCCTGCAGTACTTC.